These 4 T cell receptor beta chains were sequenced from one sample in a study of CD8+CD57+ T cells in acquired aplastic anemia. The authors sequenced patients whose flow cytometry had shown CD8+CD57+ cell expansion. Template material for TCR beta VDJ and CDR3 profiling consisted of genomic DNA. TCRdb processed the reads anew with MiXCR; each CDR3 protein has one entry. The repertoire holds around 250,000 distinct CDR3 sequences, with roughly 82% as singletons. The specimen was sorted CD4+, CD8+, or CD8+CD57+ T cells (not recorded which) from PBMCs. These receptors were taken from a human donor with aplastic anemia.

Concerning this clonotype: One end of the junction varies from germline; a read error may be responsible. The chain uses TRBV7-2 and TRBJ2-3, with D maybe TRBD1 (6 bases). This CDR3 is 14 amino acids long. CDR1 and CDR2 (germline): SGHTA, FQGNSA. This CDR3 is CASSLAGAGTQHFF. CDR3 DNA: TGTGCCAGCAGCTTAGCGGGGGCTGGGACCCAGCACTTTTTT.

A remark on this clonotype: Since the CDR3 does not end with the conserved phenylalanine or tryptophan, this likely comes from a read error. The DNA is left out, because the CDR3 cannot be placed on it with certainty; the CDR3 is given as TCRdb lists it. V usage is TRBV7-8 and J usage is TRBJ2-3; TRBD1, the D gene given by the table, was not confirmed from the DNA. Germline assignment: CDR1 SGHVS and CDR2 FQNEAQ. The CDR3 length equals 13 residues, ends included. CDR3 sequence reads: CASRFHPDGTAYS.

Points on this clonotype: One end of the junction is discordant with germline, which a read error may explain. The gene calls are TRBV2 and TRBJ2-3; tentative D call: TRBD1 (6 bases). The CDR3 sequence is 17 residues long. CDR1 is SNHLY, CDR2 FYNNEI, per germline. CDR3 sequence: CASSGGHRVGTGELFFF. The CDR3 nucleotides read TGTGCCAGCAGTGGAGGGCACAGGGTTGGCACCGGGGAGCTGTTTTTTTTT.

Concerning this clonotype itself: Here the CDR3 omits its conserved ending phenylalanine or tryptophan, so a read error is the likely source. The DNA is left out, because the CDR3 cannot be placed on it with certainty; the CDR3 is given as TCRdb lists it. This chain uses TRBV12-3 or TRBV12-4 with TRBJ2-5; the table's D gene call, TRBD1, was not cross checked with the DNA. Including both end residues, the CDR3 is 13 amino acids long. CDR3 loop: CASSLAGGDTPHL.